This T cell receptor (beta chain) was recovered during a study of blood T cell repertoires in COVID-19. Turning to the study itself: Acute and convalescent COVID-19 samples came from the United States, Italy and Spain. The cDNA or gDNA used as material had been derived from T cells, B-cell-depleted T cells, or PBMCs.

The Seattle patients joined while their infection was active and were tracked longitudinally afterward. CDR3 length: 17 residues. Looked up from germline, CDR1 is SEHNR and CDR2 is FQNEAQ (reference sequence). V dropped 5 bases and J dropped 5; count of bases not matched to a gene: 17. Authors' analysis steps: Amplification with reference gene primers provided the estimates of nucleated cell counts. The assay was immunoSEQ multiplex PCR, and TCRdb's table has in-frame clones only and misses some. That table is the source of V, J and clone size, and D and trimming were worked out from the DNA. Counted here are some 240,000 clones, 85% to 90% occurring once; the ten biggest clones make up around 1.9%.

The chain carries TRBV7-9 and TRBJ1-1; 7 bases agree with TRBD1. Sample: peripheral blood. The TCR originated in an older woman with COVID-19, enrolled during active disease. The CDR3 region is CASSEDVYRGRGTEAFF. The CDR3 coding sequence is TGTGCCAGCAGCGAAGATGTCTACAGGGGTCGTGGTACTGAAGCTTTCTTT.